The T cell receptor (beta chain) described here comes from a study of Ad26.COV2.S vaccination and SARS-CoV-2 variants. The study's findings and limits: Recipients given vaccine exceeded placebo recipients in spike-specific TCR breadth. Measures of TCR breadth and depth may have fallen short of total T cell responses. Vaccine and placebo groups showed comparable non-spike TCR breadth. In vaccinated individuals, spike-specific CD8+ and CD4+ T cell responses reportedly displayed substantial breadth.

Some clones are missing from TCRdb's copy, which holds only in-frame ones; the method was immunoSEQ multiplex PCR. The table records 350,000 to 450,000 clones, around 90% of them present only once. On this clone: What it binds is not known. The conserved phenylalanine or tryptophan normally closing the CDR3 is absent here, so this likely arose from a read error. No DNA is shown, since the ends of the CDR3 on it are uncertain; the CDR3 is the one TCRdb lists.

This clonotype was obtained from a human donor who had recovered from COVID-19. The specimen comprised peripheral blood, sampled after recovery from COVID-19.

The CDR3 loop is CASRAGGII. V and J are TRBV6-9 and TRBJ2-3; the table names TRBD2, a call not compared with the DNA. The germline V gene has CDR1 MNHGY and CDR2 SVAAGI. The CDR3 length equals 9 residues, ends included.